The source of this T cell receptor (beta chain) is a study of blood T cell repertoires in COVID-19. Whole-study context: COVID-19 samples from acute and convalescent phases originated in the United States, Italy and Spain. Sources were T cells, B-cell-depleted T cells, or PBMCs; the material itself was cDNA or gDNA.

CDR3 length: 15 amino acids. Germline-derived CDR1 and CDR2 are SNHLY and FYNNEI. Trimming stripped 2 bases from V and 4 bases from J, with 14 bases between. Under the authors' procedure: It was from reference gene primer amplification that nucleated cell counts were estimated. TCRdb's table, derived via immunoSEQ multiplex PCR, lists solely in-frame clones and lacks some. Clonal size and the V and J genes are those of that table, whereas D and trimming came from the DNA. This sample yields approximately 270,000 clones, of which 86% are seen a single time; roughly 8.5% belongs to the top ten. The sample taken for sequencing was peripheral blood. This TCR came from a man in his forties with active or convalescent COVID-19. This rearrangement joins TRBV2 to TRBJ1-2; possibly TRBD1 for D (6 bases). The CDR3, as DNA: TGTGCCAGCAGTGAATTAGGGGGGGGCTCCTATGGCTACACCTTC. It yields the protein CASSELGGGSYGYTF.